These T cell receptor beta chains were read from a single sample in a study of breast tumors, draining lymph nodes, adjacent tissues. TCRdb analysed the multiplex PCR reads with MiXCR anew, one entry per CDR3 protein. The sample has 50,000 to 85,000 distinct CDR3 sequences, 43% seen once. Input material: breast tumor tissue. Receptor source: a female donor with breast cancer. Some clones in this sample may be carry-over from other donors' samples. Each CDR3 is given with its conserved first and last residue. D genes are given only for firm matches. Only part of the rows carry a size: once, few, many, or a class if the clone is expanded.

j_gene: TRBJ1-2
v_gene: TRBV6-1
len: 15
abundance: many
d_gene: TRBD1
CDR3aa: CASSETGGIVYGYTF
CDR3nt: TGTGCCAGCAGTGAAACAGGGGGGATTGTTTATGGCTACACCTTC

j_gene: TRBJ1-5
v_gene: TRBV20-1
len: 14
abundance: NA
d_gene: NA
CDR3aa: CSAVLGGRYPPQHF
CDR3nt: TGCAGTGCTGTACTTGGGGGCCGCTATCCGCCCCAGCATTTT

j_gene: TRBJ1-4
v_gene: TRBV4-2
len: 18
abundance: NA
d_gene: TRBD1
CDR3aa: CASSPTDSSGTGDEKLFF
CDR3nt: TGTGCCAGCAGCCCTACTGACTCTTCCGGGACAGGGGATGAAAAACTGTTTTTT

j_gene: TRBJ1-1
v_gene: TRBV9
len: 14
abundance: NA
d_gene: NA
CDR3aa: CASSVAGVNTEAFF
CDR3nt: TGTGCCAGCAGCGTAGCCGGGGTGAACACTGAAGCTTTCTTT

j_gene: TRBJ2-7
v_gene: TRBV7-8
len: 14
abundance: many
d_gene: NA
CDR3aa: CASSQGTSLYEQYF
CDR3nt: TGTGCCAGCAGCCAAGGGACTTCTCTATACGAGCAGTACTTC

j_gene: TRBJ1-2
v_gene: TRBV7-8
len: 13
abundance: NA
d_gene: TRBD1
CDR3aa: CTSSLDRDGGYTF
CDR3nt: TGTACCAGCAGCTTAGACAGGGACGGTGGTTACACCTTC

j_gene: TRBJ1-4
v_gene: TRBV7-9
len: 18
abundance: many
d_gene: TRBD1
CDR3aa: CASSLPGGLDATNEKLFF
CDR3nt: TGTGCCAGCAGCTTACCAGGGGGTCTGGACGCAACTAATGAAAAACTGTTTTTT

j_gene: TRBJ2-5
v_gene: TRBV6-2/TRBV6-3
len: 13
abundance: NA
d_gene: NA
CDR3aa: CASRLRGARTQYF
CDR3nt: TGTGCCAGCAGGCTCAGGGGGGCAAGGACCCAGTACTTC

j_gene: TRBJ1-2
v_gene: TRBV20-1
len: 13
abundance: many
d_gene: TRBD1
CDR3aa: CSARGWTGKGYTF
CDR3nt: TGCAGTGCTAGGGGATGGACAGGGAAAGGCTACACCTTC

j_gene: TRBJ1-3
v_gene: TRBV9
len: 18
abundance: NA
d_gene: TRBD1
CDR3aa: CASSARHRGAGYGYTIYF
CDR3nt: TGTGCCAGCAGCGCTAGACACAGGGGCGCAGGGTATGGCTACACCATATATTTT

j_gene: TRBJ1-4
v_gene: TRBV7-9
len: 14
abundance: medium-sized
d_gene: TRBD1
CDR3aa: CASSGQGTNEKLFF
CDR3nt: TGTGCCAGCAGCGGACAGGGAACTAATGAAAAACTGTTTTTT

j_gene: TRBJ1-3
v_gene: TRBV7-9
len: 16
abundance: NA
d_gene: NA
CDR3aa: CASSPTAGHSGNTIYF
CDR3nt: TGTGCCAGCAGCCCTACGGCAGGGCACTCTGGAAACACCATATATTTT

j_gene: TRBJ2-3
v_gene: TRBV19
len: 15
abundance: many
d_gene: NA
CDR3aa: CASSRVGASTDTQYF
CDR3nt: TGTGCCAGTAGTAGGGTGGGGGCCAGCACAGATACGCAGTATTTT

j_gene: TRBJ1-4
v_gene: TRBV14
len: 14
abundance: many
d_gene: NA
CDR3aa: CASSQVGGVGKLFF
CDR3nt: TGTGCCAGCAGCCAAGTTGGCGGGGTCGGAAAACTGTTTTTT

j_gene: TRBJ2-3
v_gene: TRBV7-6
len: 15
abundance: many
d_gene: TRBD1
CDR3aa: CASSSRTGPTDTQYF
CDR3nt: TGTGCCAGCAGCTCCCGGACAGGGCCCACAGATACGCAGTATTTT

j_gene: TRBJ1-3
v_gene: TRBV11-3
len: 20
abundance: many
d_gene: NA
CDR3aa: CASSLEQSWGRSLSGNTIYF
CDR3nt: TGTGCCAGCAGCTTAGAGCAATCCTGGGGCCGTAGCCTCTCTGGAAACACCATATATTTT

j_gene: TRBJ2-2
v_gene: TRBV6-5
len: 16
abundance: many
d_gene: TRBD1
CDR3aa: CASRDPLRGRSGELFF
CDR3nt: TGTGCCAGCAGGGATCCCCTCAGGGGGCGTTCCGGGGAGCTGTTTTTT

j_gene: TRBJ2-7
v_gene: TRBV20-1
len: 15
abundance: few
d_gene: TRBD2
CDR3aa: CSARDVRGSPYEQYF
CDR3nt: TGCAGTGCTAGAGATGTGCGGGGGAGCCCCTACGAGCAGTACTTC

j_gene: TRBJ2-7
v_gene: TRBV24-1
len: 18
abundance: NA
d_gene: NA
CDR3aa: CATPSRSAAGHYPYEQYF
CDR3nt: TGTGCCACCCCGTCGCGCAGTGCAGCCGGCCACTACCCCTACGAGCAGTACTTC

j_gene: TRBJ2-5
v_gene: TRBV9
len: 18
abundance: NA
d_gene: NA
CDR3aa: CASSVARGKPSSGETQYF
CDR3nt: TGTGCCAGCAGCGTAGCTAGGGGCAAACCATCAAGCGGGGAGACCCAGTACTTC

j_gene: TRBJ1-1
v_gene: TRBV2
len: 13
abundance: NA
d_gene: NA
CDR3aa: CAIKRTAGTEAFF
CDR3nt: TGTGCCATAAAACGGACCGCCGGAACTGAAGCTTTCTTT

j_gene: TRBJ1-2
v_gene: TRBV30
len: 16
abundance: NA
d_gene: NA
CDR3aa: CAWSVFRSGTRAGYTF
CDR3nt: TGTGCCTGGAGTGTATTCCGGTCAGGAACAAGGGCGGGCTACACCTTC

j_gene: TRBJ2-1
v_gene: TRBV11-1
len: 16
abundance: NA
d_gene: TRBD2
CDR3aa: CASSLGLAGVYNEQFF
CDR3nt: TGTGCCAGCAGCTTAGGACTAGCGGGGGTCTACAATGAGCAGTTCTTC

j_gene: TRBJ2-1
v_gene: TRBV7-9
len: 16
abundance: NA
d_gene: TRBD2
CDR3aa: CASSLALAGAYNEQFF
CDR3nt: TGTGCCAGCAGCTTAGCCCTAGCGGGGGCCTACAATGAGCAGTTCTTC

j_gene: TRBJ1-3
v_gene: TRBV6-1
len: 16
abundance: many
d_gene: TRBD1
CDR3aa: CASRDRGMSSGNTIYF
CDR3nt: TGTGCCAGCAGGGACAGGGGGATGAGCTCTGGAAACACCATATATTTT

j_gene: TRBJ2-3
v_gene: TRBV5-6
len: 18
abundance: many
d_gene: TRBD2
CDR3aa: CASSFFSSGAAASDTQYF
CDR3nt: TGTGCCAGCAGCTTTTTTTCTAGCGGGGCAGCGGCGTCAGATACGCAGTATTTT

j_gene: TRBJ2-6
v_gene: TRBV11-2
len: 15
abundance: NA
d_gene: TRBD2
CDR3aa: CASSALAGGANVLNF
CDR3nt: TGTGCCAGCAGCGCACTGGCGGGGGGGGCCAACGTCCTGAATTTC

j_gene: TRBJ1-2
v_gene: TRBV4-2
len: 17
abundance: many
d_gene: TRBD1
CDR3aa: CASSQPGGTGKNYGYTF
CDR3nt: TGTGCCAGCAGCCAACCCGGGGGGACAGGGAAAAACTATGGCTACACCTTC

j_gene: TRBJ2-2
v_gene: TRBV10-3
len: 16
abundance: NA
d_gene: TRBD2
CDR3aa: CAISGPGTSRTGGLFF
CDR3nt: TGTGCCATCAGTGGACCCGGGACTAGCAGGACGGGGGGGCTGTTTTTT

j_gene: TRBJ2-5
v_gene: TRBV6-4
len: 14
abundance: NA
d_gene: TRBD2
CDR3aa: CARLTSGPQETQYF
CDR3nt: TGTGCCCGACTCACTAGCGGACCCCAAGAGACCCAGTACTTC

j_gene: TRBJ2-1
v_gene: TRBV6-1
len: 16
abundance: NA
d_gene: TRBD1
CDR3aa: CAVSRPGQGAINEQFF
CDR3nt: TGTGCCGTCAGTCGCCCGGGACAGGGGGCGATCAATGAGCAGTTCTTC

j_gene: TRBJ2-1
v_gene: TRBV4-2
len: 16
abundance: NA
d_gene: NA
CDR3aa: CASSQEGGFTYNEQSF
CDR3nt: TGTGCCAGCAGCCAAGAGGGTGGCTTCACCTACAATGAGCAGTCCTTC

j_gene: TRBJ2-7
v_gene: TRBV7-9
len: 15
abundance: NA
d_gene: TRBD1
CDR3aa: CASSSRDRDAHEQHF
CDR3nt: TGTGCCAGCAGCTCCCGGGACAGGGACGCCCACGAGCAGCATTTC

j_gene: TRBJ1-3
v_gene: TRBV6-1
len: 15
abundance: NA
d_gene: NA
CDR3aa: CASSLDRFSGNTIYF
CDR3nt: TGTGCCAGCAGTCTCGACCGGTTCTCTGGAAACACCATATATTTT

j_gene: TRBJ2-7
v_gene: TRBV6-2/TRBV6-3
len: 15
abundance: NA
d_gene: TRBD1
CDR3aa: CASRGQGISSYEQYF
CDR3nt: TGTGCCAGCAGGGGACAGGGGATCAGTTCTTACGAGCAATACTTC

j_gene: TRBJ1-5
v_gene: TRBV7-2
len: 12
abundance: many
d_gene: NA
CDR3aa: CASSFLGQPQHF
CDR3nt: TGTGCCAGCAGCTTCCTCGGGCAGCCCCAGCATTTT

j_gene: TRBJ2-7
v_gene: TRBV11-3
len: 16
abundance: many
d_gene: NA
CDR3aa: CASSPPRDESSYEQYF
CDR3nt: TGTGCCAGCAGCCCCCCCAGGGATGAGAGCTCCTACGAGCAGTACTTC

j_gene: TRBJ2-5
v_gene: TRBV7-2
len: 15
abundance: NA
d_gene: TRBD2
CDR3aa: CASSPGLAGGETQHF
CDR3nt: TGTGCCAGCAGCCCGGGACTAGCGGGGGGGGAGACCCAGCACTTC

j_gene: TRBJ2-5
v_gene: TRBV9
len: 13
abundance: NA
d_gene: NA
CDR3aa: CASSDPGRETQYF
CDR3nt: TGTGCCAGCAGCGACCCGGGGCGAGAGACCCAGTACTTC

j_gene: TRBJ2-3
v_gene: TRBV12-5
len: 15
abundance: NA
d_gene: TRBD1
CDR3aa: CASGSGQGLTDTQYF
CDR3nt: TGTGCTAGTGGTTCCGGACAGGGGTTAACAGATACGCAGTATTTT

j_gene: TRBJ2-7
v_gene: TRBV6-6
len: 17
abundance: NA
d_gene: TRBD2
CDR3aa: CASSYSGTSGNSYEQYF
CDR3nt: TGTGCCAGCAGTTACTCTGGGACTAGCGGGAACTCCTACGAGCAGTACTTC

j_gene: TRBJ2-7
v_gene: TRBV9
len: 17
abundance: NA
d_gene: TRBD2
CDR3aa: CASSPLPGGGSPAEQYF
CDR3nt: TGTGCCAGCAGCCCCTTACCCGGGGGGGGCTCTCCAGCCGAGCAGTACTTC

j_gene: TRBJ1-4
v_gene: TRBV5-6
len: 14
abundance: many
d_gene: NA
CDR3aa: CASSLLQGNEKLFF
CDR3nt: TGTGCCAGCAGCTTGCTACAGGGCAATGAAAAACTGTTTTTT

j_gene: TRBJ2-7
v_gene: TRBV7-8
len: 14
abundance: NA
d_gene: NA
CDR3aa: CASSRVPGDYEQYF
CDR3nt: TGTGCCAGCAGCAGAGTGCCCGGGGACTACGAGCAGTACTTC

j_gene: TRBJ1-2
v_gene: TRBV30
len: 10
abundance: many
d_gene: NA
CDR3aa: CAWMGYGYTF
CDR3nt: TGTGCCTGGATGGGGTATGGCTACACCTTC

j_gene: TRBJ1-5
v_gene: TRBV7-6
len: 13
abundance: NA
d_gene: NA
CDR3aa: CASSPGVYCLWHF
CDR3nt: TGTGCCAGCAGCCCCGGGGTATATTGTTTGTGGCATTTT

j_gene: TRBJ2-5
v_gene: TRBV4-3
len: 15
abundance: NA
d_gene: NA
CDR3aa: CASSPSPGQQETQYF
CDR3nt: TGCGCCAGCAGCCCGAGTCCAGGACAGCAAGAGACCCAGTACTTC

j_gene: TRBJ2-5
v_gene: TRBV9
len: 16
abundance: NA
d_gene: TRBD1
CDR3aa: CASSGGYRGYQETQYF
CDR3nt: TGTGCCAGCAGCGGAGGGTACAGGGGGTACCAAGAGACCCAGTACTTC

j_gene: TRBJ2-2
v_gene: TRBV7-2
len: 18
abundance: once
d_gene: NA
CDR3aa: CASSLGPISVLKSGELFF
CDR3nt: TGTGCCAGCAGCTTAGGCCCGATATCGGTACTAAAAAGCGGGGAGCTGTTTTTT

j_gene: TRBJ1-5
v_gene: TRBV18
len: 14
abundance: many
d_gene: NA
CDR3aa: CASSPRSHNQPQHF
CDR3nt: TGTGCCAGCTCACCACGGTCGCACAATCAGCCCCAGCATTTT

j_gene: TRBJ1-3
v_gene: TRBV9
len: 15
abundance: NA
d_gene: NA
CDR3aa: CASSEGLAGGSTIYF
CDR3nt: TGTGCCAGCAGCGAGGGACTAGCGGGGGGTAGCACCATATATTTT

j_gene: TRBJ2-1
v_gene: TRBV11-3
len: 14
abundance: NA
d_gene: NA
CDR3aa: CASSLGLGHNGQFF
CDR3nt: TGTGCCAGCAGCTTAGGACTAGGTCACAATGGGCAGTTCTTC

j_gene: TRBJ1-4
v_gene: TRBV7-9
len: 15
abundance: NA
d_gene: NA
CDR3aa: CASSFPSTTNEKLFF
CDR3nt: TGTGCCAGCAGCTTCCCCTCTACAACTAATGAAAAACTGTTTTTT

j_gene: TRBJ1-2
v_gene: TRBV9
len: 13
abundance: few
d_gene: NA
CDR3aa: CASSVSAGPGYTF
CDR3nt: TGTGCCAGCAGCGTATCCGCGGGTCCCGGCTACACCTTC

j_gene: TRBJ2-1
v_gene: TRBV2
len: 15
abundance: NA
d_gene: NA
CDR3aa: CASSEEWSSYNEQFF
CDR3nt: TGTGCCAGCAGTGAGGAGTGGAGCTCCTACAATGAGCAGTTCTTC